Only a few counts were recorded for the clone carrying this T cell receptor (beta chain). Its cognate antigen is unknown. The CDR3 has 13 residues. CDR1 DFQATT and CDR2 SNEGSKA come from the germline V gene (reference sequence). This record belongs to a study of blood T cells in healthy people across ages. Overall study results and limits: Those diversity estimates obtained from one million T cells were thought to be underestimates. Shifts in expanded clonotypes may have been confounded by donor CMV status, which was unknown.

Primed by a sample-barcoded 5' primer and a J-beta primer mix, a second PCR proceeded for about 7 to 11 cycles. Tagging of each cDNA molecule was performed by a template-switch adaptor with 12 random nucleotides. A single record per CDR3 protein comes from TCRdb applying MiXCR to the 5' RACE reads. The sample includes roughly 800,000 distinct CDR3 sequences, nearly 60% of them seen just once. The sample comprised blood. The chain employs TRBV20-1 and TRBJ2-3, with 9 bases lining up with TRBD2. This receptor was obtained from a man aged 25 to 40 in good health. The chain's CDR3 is CSVKREVPDTQYF. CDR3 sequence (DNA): TGCAGCGTCAAGCGGGAGGTCCCGGATACGCAGTATTTT.